A selection of T cell receptor beta chains follows, all from one sample in a study of T cells after yellow fever vaccination. TCRdb redid the calling of the 5' RACE reads with MiXCR, one entry per CDR3 protein. There are about 630,000 distinct CDR3 sequences in the sample; roughly an eighth occur only once, and 15% lies in the top ten. The sample here was PBMCs, taken on the day of the yellow fever booster vaccination. The receptors here all came from a man aged 25-45 years who received the YFV17D yellow fever vaccine. The CDR3 runs from the conserved cysteine through the conserved F or W. The D gene is left open where the match is weak. Clone size appears in some rows only: once, few, many, or a class for an expanded clone.

>TRBV7-2|-|-|TRBJ2-2
CASSTVQGSAELFF
TGTGCCAGCAGCACAGTTCAGGGGTCGGCGGAGCTGTTTTTT
>TRBV20-1|-|-|TRBJ2-7
CSAPHWGQPQYF
TGCAGTGCCCCTCATTGGGGGCAACCGCAGTACTTC
>TRBV5-6|-|-|TRBJ2-7
CASSIRRLAAYEQYF
TGTGCCAGCAGCATCCGACGGCTGGCCGCCTACGAGCAGTACTTC
>TRBV6-1|-|-|TRBJ2-7
CASNTITGRSLEQYF
TGTGCCAGCAATACTATCACCGGAAGATCTCTCGAGCAGTACTTC
>TRBV5-4|few|TRBD1|TRBJ2-7
CASSRGGQGAYEQYF
TGTGCCAGCAGCAGGGGCGGACAGGGGGCGTACGAGCAGTACTTC
>TRBV6-1|few|-|TRBJ2-1
CASGDYYLSHNEQFF
TGTGCCAGCGGCGACTACTATTTATCCCACAATGAGCAGTTCTTC
>TRBV6-1|-|-|TRBJ2-7
CASSLGTSRSEQYF
TGTGCCAGCAGTCTTGGGACCTCGCGCTCGGAGCAGTACTTC
>TRBV10-3|-|-|TRBJ1-3
CATGYGNTIYF
TGTGCCACCGGCTATGGAAACACCATATATTTT
>TRBV5-1|-|-|TRBJ1-4
CASSLGGRNEKLFF
TGCGCCAGCAGCTTGGGGGGGCGGAATGAAAAACTGTTTTTT
>TRBV29-1|-|-|TRBJ2-3
CSVDPGTDTQYF
TGCAGCGTTGACCCTGGCACAGATACGCAGTATTTT
>TRBV5-1|-|-|TRBJ2-1
CARCRGTAALYNEQFF
TGCGCCAGGTGTCGCGGGACCGCCGCCTTATACAATGAGCAGTTCTTC
>TRBV20-1|-|-|TRBJ1-2
CSAGLTGGGYGYTF
TGCAGTGCTGGCCTGACTGGGGGCGGCTATGGCTACACCTTC
>TRBV7-2|-|-|TRBJ2-7
CASSLELVAGQYF
TGTGCCAGCAGCTTAGAGTTGGTTGCGGGGCAGTACTTC
>TRBV6-1|-|-|TRBJ2-5
CASRSVQAAYQETQYF
TGTGCCAGCCGATCGGTACAGGCTGCGTACCAAGAGACCCAGTACTTC
>TRBV5-1|many|-|TRBJ1-2
CASSWGSEYGYTF
TGCGCCAGCAGCTGGGGCAGCGAGTATGGCTACACCTTC
>TRBV28|-|-|TRBJ2-1
CASSFKAVRRVEQFF
TGTGCCAGCAGTTTTAAAGCGGTAAGGAGGGTTGAGCAGTTCTTC
>TRBV12-3/TRBV12-4|-|-|TRBJ2-7
CASSLARRTYEQYF
TGTGCCAGCAGTTTAGCGCGAAGGACCTACGAGCAGTACTTC
>TRBV5-4|few|TRBD2|TRBJ2-7
CASSFPRSGTSGSEEQYF
TGTGCCAGCAGCTTTCCTAGGTCCGGGACTAGCGGGAGTGAAGAGCAGTACTTC
>TRBV2|few|-|TRBJ2-2
CASSKLHTLTGELFF
TGTGCCAGCAGTAAACTGCATACCCTGACCGGGGAGCTGTTTTTT
>TRBV7-2|-|TRBD1|TRBJ2-5
CASSSNRGEETQYF
TGTGCCAGCAGCTCAAACAGGGGCGAGGAGACCCAGTACTTC
>TRBV12-3/TRBV12-4|-|-|TRBJ1-5
CASSTVGNQPQHF
TGTGCCAGCTCGACTGTGGGCAATCAGCCCCAGCATTTT
>TRBV12-3/TRBV12-4|-|-|TRBJ2-1
CASSLLWVNEQFF
TGTGCCAGCAGTTTACTTTGGGTGAATGAGCAGTTCTTC
>TRBV5-1|many|TRBD2|TRBJ2-3
CASSRERGEADTQYF
TGCGCCAGCAGCCGGGAGCGGGGGGAAGCAGATACGCAGTATTTT
>TRBV14|few|-|TRBJ2-7
CASSQAQGTEQYF
TGTGCCAGCAGCCAAGCGCAAGGTACCGAGCAGTACTTC
>TRBV20-1|few|-|TRBJ2-3
CSASPRADTQYF
TGCAGTGCTAGCCCCCGGGCAGATACGCAGTATTTT